What follows is one T cell receptor (beta chain) and its context. Its specificity is unknown. The ends lost 8 bases at V and 5 bases at J; junction bases unmatched: 3. Germline CDR1 SGHDN, CDR2 FVKESK. The CDR3 length is 11 residues. These data originate in a study of T cells in localized non-small cell lung cancer. The assay was immunoSEQ multiplex PCR, and TCRdb's table has in-frame clones only and misses some. The repertoire holds 100,000 to 150,000 clones, with 89% as singletons. Broader study findings: Elevated blood T cell density was associated with longer overall survival. Clonality of T cells reached its maximum in uninvolved adjacent lung, surpassing tumor. When the top 100 tumor clones were examined, a median about 60 of them also appeared in the adjacent lung, which was paired and uninvolved. Sequencing covered just one tumor region, so heterogeneity cannot be ruled out.

This receptor was obtained from an older female donor with stage I lung adenocarcinoma. Here the sequenced sample was peripheral blood, taken before any cancer treatment. V usage is TRBV14 and J usage is TRBJ2-7; 7 nucleotides align to TRBD1. The CDR3 loop reads CASEQGNEQYF. The CDR3 DNA sequence: TGTGCCAGCGAACAGGGGAACGAGCAGTACTTC.